The 6 T cell receptor beta chains presented below share a single source sample, sequenced in a study of cytomegalovirus exposure and HLA in healthy donors. PCR employed 60 Vbeta and 13 Jbeta primers. Only in-frame clones appear in the TCRdb table, and some are missing; sequencing was by immunoSEQ multiplex PCR. The sample holds 150,000 or so clones, 80% to 85% seen once. Sequencing was done on a sample of PBMCs. The receptors were gathered from a man aged 50 to 59 in good health and CMV-seropositive.

The rearrangement uses TRBV6-1 and TRBJ2-5, with 13 bases lining up with TRBD2. This CDR3 has 14 residues. The V segment lost 6 bases and the J segment 3 bases; nucleotides outside the gene matches: 1. The V gene's germline CDR1 is MNHNS and CDR2 SASEGT. Here the CDR3 reads CASRGLAGKETQYF. The DNA for the CDR3 is TGTGCCAGCAGGGGACTAGCGGGGAAAGAGACCCAGTACTTC.

In its sample, this clone was seen a few times. V gene TRBV6-5 combines with J gene TRBJ1-2; D might be TRBD1 (6 bases). Trimming shortened V by 7 bases and J by 4 bases, and 10 bases separated the two germline ends. This CDR3 contains 12 residues. CDR1 is MNHEY and CDR2 is SVGAGI in the germline V gene. DNA of the CDR3: TGTGCCAGCACGGTACAGGGCTATGGCTACACCTTC. Translation: CASTVQGYGYTF.

The chain joins TRBV6-1 to TRBJ2-5; the match to TRBD2 covers 13 bases. The last part of the DNA fits TRBJ2-7 better; the J call may be wrong. CDR3 length: 18 amino acids. The germline V gene encodes CDR1 MNHNS and CDR2 SASEGT. CDR3 nucleotide sequence: TGTGCCAGCAGTGACTTACTAGCGGGAGGGCCGGGTTCCTACGAGCAGTACTTC. This encodes CASSDLLAGGPGSYEQYF.

The J gene is TRBJ2-6, the V gene TRBV28, with D possibly matching TRBD1 (5 bases). V was clipped by 3 bases and J by 4 bases, with 10 bases between them. Germline lookup yields CDR1 MDHEN and CDR2 SYDVKM. CDR3 length: 15 residues. CDR3 DNA: TGTGCCAGCAGTTTCCTGGGGCCCGGGGCCAACGTCCTGACTTTC. Translation: CASSFLGPGANVLTF.

This rearrangement joins TRBV25-1 to TRBJ1-5, with 7 positions matching TRBD1. The J segment lost 6 bases and the V segment lost 2 bases, leaving 4 bases of the junction unmatched. CDR1 is MGHDK and CDR2 is SYGVNS in the germline V gene. The CDR3 is made up of 14 amino acids. In nucleotides, the CDR3 is TGTGCCAGCAGTGAACAGGGGGAGGTTCAGCCCCAGCATTTT. Translation gives CASSEQGEVQPQHF.

This sequence joins TRBV9 and TRBJ1-4; D is possibly TRBD1 (5 bases). V lost 0 bases and J lost 2, with 8 bases in between. This CDR3 region has 15 residues. Germline-derived CDR1 and CDR2 are SGDLS and YYNGEE. The CDR3 is CASSVDRQTNEKLFF. The CDR3 nucleotides read TGTGCCAGCAGCGTAGATCGACAGACTAATGAAAAACTGTTTTTT.